One T cell receptor (beta chain) is described in this entry. Clones were read by immunoSEQ multiplex PCR, and TCRdb kept only the in-frame ones, dropping some. The sample has 130,000 or so clones, almost 85% seen once; the top ten hold 10% to 15%. The sample belongs to a study of blood T cell repertoires in COVID-19. The overall study: Both acute and convalescent COVID-19 samples were obtained from the United States, Italy and Spain. In each case, the material was cDNA or gDNA derived from T cells, B-cell-depleted T cells, or PBMCs.

CDR1 and CDR2 from the germline V gene are MNHEY and SVGAGI. V was cut by 5 bases and J by 8 bases, with 15 bases left in between. The CDR3 is 14 amino acids. This sequence was found in a human donor in a cohort sampled during active COVID-19. Sample: peripheral blood. The chain has TRBV6-5 and TRBJ1-4; tentative D call: TRBD1 (6 bases). The CDR3 coding sequence is TGTGCCAGCAGTACAGGGAACTTAGCGGAAAAACTGTTTTTT. Its protein product is CASSTGNLAEKLFF.